This is a list of T cell receptor beta chains from one sample in a study of tumor and adjacent non-tumor tissue in lung cancer. MiXCR was run by TCRdb on the multiplex PCR reads, yielding one entry per CDR3 protein. Here the sample spans around 120,000 distinct CDR3 sequences, 66% being singletons. Sequenced: lung tumor tissue. These TCRs come from a man aged 30-40 years with non-small cell lung cancer. Both conserved end residues are part of each CDR3. A D gene is named only where the DNA matches it firmly. Clone sizes are given selectively: once, few, many, or a class where the clone is expanded.

D gene,V gene,J gene,clone size,CDR3 protein,CDR3 DNA
TRBD1,TRBV10-3,TRBJ2-2,-,CAIRSGQGRVGGGLFF,TGTGCCATCAGGTCGGGACAGGGCCGGGTAGGCGGGGGGCTGTTTTTT
TRBD1,TRBV20-1,TRBJ2-4,many,CSAGQGQGRDIQYF,TGCAGTGCTGGACAGGGACAGGGGAGGGACATTCAGTACTTC
TRBD2,TRBV10-3,TRBJ2-3,-,CAITTQAGITDTQYF,TGTGCCATCACCACCCAAGCGGGGATCACAGATACGCAGTATTTT
-,TRBV12-3/TRBV12-4,TRBJ2-1,-,CASSSGSDNDEFF,TGTGCCAGCAGTTCCGGGTCTGACAATGATGAGTTCTTC
-,TRBV7-9,TRBJ1-6,-,CASSEGMRSPLHF,TGTGCCAGCAGCGAAGGCATGAGATCACCCCTCCACTTT
-,TRBV6-2/TRBV6-3,TRBJ2-3,-,CASSFDRITDTQYF,TGTGCCAGCAGTTTCGACAGGATTACAGATACGCAGTATTTT
-,TRBV18,TRBJ1-3,-,CAGSPTDGFSGNTIYF,TGTGCCGGCTCACCCACCGACGGATTCTCTGGAAACACCATATATTTT
-,TRBV12-3/TRBV12-4,TRBJ2-2,-,CASSRGTGELIF,TGTGCCAGCAGTAGAGGGACCGGTGAGCTGATTTTT
TRBD1,TRBV24-1,TRBJ2-1,-,CVTSDQDRGGNEQFF,TGTGTCACCAGTGATCAGGACAGGGGTGGCAATGAGCAGTTCTTC
-,TRBV6-1,TRBJ2-1,-,CASSERQGRTYNEQFF,TGTGCCAGCAGTGAAAGGCAGGGGAGAACTTACAATGAGCAGTTCTTC
-,TRBV12-3/TRBV12-4,TRBJ1-6,-,CASSLLGSYNSPLHF,TGTGCCAGCAGTTTGTTGGGCTCCTATAATTCACCCCTCCACTTT
-,TRBV20-1,TRBJ1-1,-,CSARNGPRAAEAIF,TGCAGTGCTCGCAACGGGCCACGCGCCGCTGAAGCTATCTTT
-,TRBV13,TRBJ2-3,many,CASSLWQGPDTQYF,TGTGCCAGCAGCTTATGGCAGGGTCCAGATACGCAGTATTTT
-,TRBV6-2/TRBV6-3,TRBJ2-7,-,CASSYSVGVYEEYF,TGTGCCAGCAGTTACTCGGTAGGTGTCTACGAGGAGTATTTC
-,TRBV11-2,TRBJ2-7,-,CASSLNRSHEQYF,TGTGCCAGTAGCCTCAACAGGAGCCACGAGCAGTACTTC
TRBD2,TRBV20-1,TRBJ2-7,-,CSARSSSGGSYEQCF,TGCAGTGCTAGATCGTCTAGCGGGGGATCCTACGAGCAGTGCTTC
-,TRBV10-3,TRBJ2-5,-,CVIADMEEETQYF,TGTGTCATCGCTGACATGGAGGAAGAGACCCAGTACTTC
TRBD2,TRBV5-6,TRBJ2-1,-,CASSLAGEPLNEQSF,TGTGCCAGCAGTCTAGCGGGGGAGCCATTGAATGAGCAGTCCTTC
-,TRBV6-5,TRBJ2-3,-,CASSYRGSPDTQYF,TGTGCCAGCAGTTACCGGGGGTCTCCAGATACGCAGTATTTT
TRBD1,TRBV12-3/TRBV12-4,TRBJ2-1,once,CASSSPGGGNNEQFF,TGTGCCAGCAGTTCCCCAGGGGGCGGAAACAATGAGCAATTCTTT
TRBD1,TRBV9,TRBJ1-6,few,CASSVQDRSNSPLHF,TGTGCCAGCAGCGTGCAGGACAGGAGCAATTCACCCCTCCACTTT
TRBD1,TRBV5-4,TRBJ1-4,few,CASSLKQGLEKLFF,TGTGCCAGCAGCTTGAAACAGGGGTTGGAAAAACTGTTTTTT
-,TRBV6-5,TRBJ2-5,many,CASSYSGQGQETQYF,TGTGCCAGCAGTTACTCCGGCCAGGGGCAAGAGACCCAGTACTTC
-,TRBV29-1,TRBJ2-2,-,CSVYRKAAREPVF,TGCAGCGTTTACAGGAAGGCGGCCAGGGAGCCGGTTTTT
-,TRBV12-3/TRBV12-4,TRBJ1-2,once,CASSLGRLSEINYGYTF,TGTGCTAGCAGTTTAGGCCGCCTTAGCGAGATTAACTATGGCTACACCTTC
TRBD1,TRBV29-1,TRBJ2-7,many,CSAAGQGSREQYF,TGCAGCGCCGCGGGACAGGGTTCACGCGAGCAGTACTTC
-,TRBV5-4,TRBJ2-1,-,CACSHDYCEQFF,TGTGCCTGCAGTCATGACTACTGTGAACAGTTCTTC
TRBD1,TRBV12-3/TRBV12-4,TRBJ2-1,-,CATSPPGGGNNEQFF,TGTGCCACGAGTCCCCCAGGGGGCGGAAACAATGAGCAATTCTTC
TRBD2,TRBV20-1,TRBJ2-3,-,CTAHSPGTSRNTDTQYF,TGCACTGCTCACTCCCCCGGGACTAGCAGGAACACAGATACGCAGTATTTT
-,TRBV11-2,TRBJ1-4,-,CASSLAGYNEKLFF,TGTGCCAGCAGCTTGGCTGGATATAATGAAAAACTGTTTTTT
TRBD1,TRBV12-3/TRBV12-4,TRBJ1-2,few,CASSPTGTGGGGYTF,TGTGCCAGCAGCCCGACCGGGACAGGGGGTGGAGGCTACACCTTC
-,TRBV11-1,TRBJ2-2,-,CPSSLAPGEVFF,TGTCCCAGCAGCTTAGCGCCCGGGGAGGTGTTTTTT
TRBD1,TRBV20-1,TRBJ1-5,many,CSARGTANQPQHF,TGCAGTGCTAGGGGGACAGCTAATCAGCCCCAGCATTTT
-,TRBV9,TRBJ2-3,once,CASSPGPHTDTQYF,TGTGCCAGCAGCCCTGGACCCCACACAGATACGCAGTATTTT
-,TRBV11-2,TRBJ2-5,-,CASSTGEIQYF,TGTGCCAGCAGCACTGGGGAGATCCAGTACTTC
-,TRBV28,TRBJ2-7,-,CASILSYEQYF,TGTGCCAGCATTTTAAGCTACGAGCAGTACTTC
-,TRBV29-1,TRBJ2-3,many,CSVEDPSDSTDTQYF,TGCAGCGTTGAAGACCCTAGCGACAGCACAGATACGCAGTATTTT
TRBD1,TRBV12-3/TRBV12-4,TRBJ1-1,many,CASSLPGGAAFF,TGTGCCAGCAGTTTACCAGGGGGCGCAGCTTTCTTT
TRBD1,TRBV6-1,TRBJ1-2,-,CASNSGTGGYGYTF,TGTGCCAGCAACTCCGGGACAGGGGGTTATGGCTACACCTTC
-,TRBV6-2/TRBV6-3,TRBJ1-1,-,CASSYSTGTEAFF,TGTGCTAGCAGTTACTCGACGGGCACTGAAGCTTTCTTT
-,TRBV19,TRBJ2-1,-,CASSWSTGNGQFF,TGTGCCAGTAGTTGGAGTACAGGGAATGGGCAGTTCTTC
-,TRBV20-1,TRBJ1-2,-,CSAKSTNYGYTF,TGCAGTGCTAAATCGACAAACTATGGCTACACGTTC
-,TRBV29-1,TRBJ1-2,-,CNEGSGTGYGYTF,TGCAACGAGGGGTCGGGTACGGGCTATGGCTACACCTTC
TRBD1,TRBV11-1,TRBJ2-3,-,CASSIATGADTQYF,TGTGCCAGCAGCATAGCTACAGGGGCTGATACGCAGTATTTT
-,TRBV7-9,TRBJ1-2,many,CASTIGGATYGYTF,TGTGCCAGCACCATAGGAGGGGCTACCTATGGCTACACCTTC
-,TRBV6-5,TRBJ2-7,-,CASSYSQVGTCEQYF,TGTGCCAGCAGTTACTCTCAGGTCGGCACCTGCGAGCAGTACTTC
-,TRBV5-1,TRBJ2-1,few,CASSSDAYNEQFF,TGCGCCAGCAGCTCGGACGCCTACAATGAGCAGTTCTTC
-,TRBV20-1,TRBJ1-1,few,CSATGPNTEDFF,TGCAGTGCTACAGGGCCGAACACTGAGGATTTCTTT
TRBD2,TRBV11-2,TRBJ2-1,-,CASIFIVGGNNEQLF,TGTGCCAGCATCTTTATTGTGGGAGGGAATAATGAGCAGTTATTC
TRBD2,TRBV11-1,TRBJ2-1,-,CTSSSFGAGERNEQFF,TGTACCAGCAGCTCTTTCGGGGCGGGGGAGCGTAATGAGCAGTTCTTC
-,TRBV12-3/TRBV12-4,TRBJ2-3,many,CASSEQGNPIDTRYF,TGTGCCAGCAGTGAACAGGGCAACCCTATAGATACGCGGTATTTT